This TCR beta chain was sequenced for a study of cytomegalovirus exposure and HLA in healthy donors. In the study overall: Later analysis reported that the 110 or so validation repertoires shared the platform of the roughly 710 first-cohort repertoires. Study-wide results and caveats: Most TCR sequences were uncommon, yet certain public TCRs appeared in many donors. Cytomegalovirus-associated TCR beta chains were listed, numbering roughly 150.

A note on this clone: Its antigen is undetermined.

The method was immunoSEQ multiplex PCR; TCRdb's version includes in-frame clones alone and lacks a portion of them. Of 150,000 or so clones listed, just under 90% are singletons. Trimming took 5 bases from V and 4 from J, leaving 12 bases between them. The CDR3 covers 13 residues. Germline V gives CDR1 SNHLY, CDR2 FYNNEI. The donors were members of the validation cohort, which comprised 120 subjects and was separate from the first cohort of roughly 700 subjects. The sample taken for sequencing was PBMCs. V usage is TRBV2 and J usage is TRBJ2-7; D is possibly TRBD1 (6 bases). This receptor was taken from a woman younger than 45 in good health and CMV-seropositive. CDR3 region: CASSKGVPYEQYF. The CDR3 nucleotides are TGTGCCAGCAGTAAGGGGGTACCGTACGAGCAGTACTTC. The full variable domain, rest sourced from reference TRBV2 and TRBJ2-7, is EPEVTQTPSHQVTQMGQEVILRCVPISNHLYFYWYRQILGQKVEFLVSFYNNEISEKSEIFDDQFSVERPDGSNFTLKIRSTKLEDSAMYFCASSKGVPYEQYFGPGTRLTVT.